This T cell receptor beta chain emerged from a study of blood T cell repertoires in COVID-19. CDR1 is LGHDT, CDR2 YNNKEL, per germline (reference sequence). With V trimmed by 4 bases and J by 0 bases, 16 bases remained unmatched. This CDR3 comprises 20 residues. Clones were read by immunoSEQ multiplex PCR, and TCRdb kept only the in-frame ones, dropping some. Here the sample spans about 180,000 clones, 80% to 90% being singletons. The clonotype was recovered from a man between 60 and 70 years old with acute or convalescent COVID-19. This sequence joins TRBV3-1 (or the pseudogene TRBV3-2) and TRBJ2-1; TRBD2 matches at 9 bases. What was sequenced was peripheral blood. The CDR3 sequence is CASSPTSGPRRRYSYNEQFF. The CDR3 DNA reads TGTGCCAGCAGCCCCACTAGCGGGCCCCGAAGACGGTACTCCTACAATGAGCAGTTCTTC.